Given below is one T cell receptor beta chain in context. Sequenced by immunoSEQ multiplex PCR; TCRdb stores in-frame clones only, minus some. The sample has 15,000 to 20,000 clones; around 81% are singletons. Per the germline V gene, CDR1 is SQVTM and CDR2 is ANQGSEA. The CDR3 consists of 13 residues. Trimming cost V 7 bases and J 1 base; bases outside gene matches: 6. The record originates from a study of T cell responses to AZD1222 COVID-19 vaccine. The source was peripheral blood, collected 28 days after the second AZD1222 dose. This receptor was obtained from an adult who received the AZD1222 COVID-19 vaccine. The chain recombines TRBV29-1 with TRBJ1-1; 7 bases are a match to TRBD1. In nucleotides, the CDR3 is TGCAGCGCCTCACAGGGGACGAACACTGAAGCTTTCTTT. This sequence encodes CSASQGTNTEAFF.